The rows below give T cell receptor beta chains drawn from one sample of a study of blood T cells in healthy people across ages. TCRdb reprocessed the 5' RACE reads with MiXCR, giving one entry per CDR3 protein. The sample records approximately 1.5 million distinct CDR3 sequences, roughly 32% being singletons. Sequenced material: blood. These receptors all come from a woman aged 25 to 45 in good health. CDR3s include the opening cysteine and the closing phenylalanine or tryptophan. A D gene is named only where the DNA matches it firmly.

j_call,v_call,d_call,cdr3_aa
TRBJ2-3,TRBV5-4,NA,CASSHDGRGRTDTQYF
TRBJ2-5,TRBV6-5,TRBD2,CATTRAGAEETQYF
TRBJ2-6,TRBV4-1,TRBD1,CASSQILGTGFPGANVLTF
TRBJ2-7,TRBV27,TRBD2,CASSSLTSGASYEQYF
TRBJ2-1,TRBV7-8,NA,CASSPDSLYNEQFF
TRBJ1-6,TRBV20-1,NA,CSARDQGNSPLHF
TRBJ1-2,TRBV10-3,TRBD1,CAARQGADGYTF
TRBJ2-7,TRBV10-3,TRBD1,CAISGGRTGGDEQYF
TRBJ2-4,TRBV28,NA,CASSFGVGVNIQYF
TRBJ2-5,TRBV9,TRBD2,CASSPQRGPQETQYF
TRBJ2-7,TRBV6-1,NA,CASSRIGDNYEQYF
TRBJ2-3,TRBV3-1,NA,CASSNQVTRGDTQYF
TRBJ2-1,TRBV7-3,NA,CASSQNRDSNEQFF
TRBJ2-7,TRBV20-1,TRBD2,CSARPSGTSFTYEQYF
TRBJ1-1,TRBV15,TRBD1,CATSRDRGRANTEAFF
TRBJ2-3,TRBV7-8,TRBD2,CASSPGLAETSTDTQYF
TRBJ1-1,TRBV7-8,NA,CASSPQGRVDTEAFF
TRBJ2-1,TRBV7-8,TRBD1,CASSFEADRVTGSYNEQFF
TRBJ2-7,TRBV14,NA,CASSPSGVPYEQYF
TRBJ2-1,TRBV11-3,NA,CASSLDREAETLNEQFF
TRBJ2-3,TRBV20-1,TRBD2,CSATTPVVTSGVGSTDTQYF
TRBJ1-2,TRBV7-2,TRBD1,CASSSGTGRNYGYTF
TRBJ2-7,TRBV29-1,TRBD1,CSVVGGQGAYEQYF
TRBJ2-1,TRBV4-2,TRBD1,CASSQTTGRGEQFF
TRBJ2-1,TRBV27,NA,CASSPNWAVSYNEQFF
TRBJ2-5,TRBV10-2,TRBD2,CASTLREGIQETQYF
TRBJ2-7,TRBV9,TRBD2,CASSASGRAYEQYF
TRBJ1-2,TRBV5-5,NA,CASSLAAGNYGYTF
TRBJ1-1,TRBV6-6,NA,CASRFTGLNTEAFF
TRBJ2-3,TRBV15,NA,CATSRDRSSTDTRYF
TRBJ2-4,TRBV20-1,NA,CSARDEATLNIRYF
TRBJ2-1,TRBV2,NA,CAGSRQATGRGHNEQFF
TRBJ2-3,TRBV3-1,TRBD2,CASSQVTSGRTDTQYF
TRBJ2-1,TRBV2,TRBD2,CASTGTSGRMYEQFF
TRBJ2-1,TRBV20-1,TRBD2,CSPTSGTYNEQFF
TRBJ2-1,TRBV7-3,NA,CASSPRPGDEQFF
TRBJ2-1,TRBV27,TRBD2,CLAGGDNEQFF
TRBJ1-2,TRBV9,NA,CASSVGGGGNYGYTF
TRBJ2-7,TRBV3-1,TRBD1,CTSSHAGTGYEQYF
TRBJ1-1,TRBV12-5,NA,CASGLVLSPGLNTEAFF
TRBJ2-5,TRBV9,NA,CASSYGSEETQYF
TRBJ2-5,TRBV7-6,NA,CASSLGRVHSPFQETQYF
TRBJ2-1,TRBV7-9,TRBD1,CASSSGQGGDEQFF
TRBJ2-7,TRBV4-1,TRBD2,CASSQASGSSYEQYF
TRBJ2-1,TRBV5-5,NA,CASSLGIMRDWFF
TRBJ2-5,TRBV12-3/TRBV12-4,NA,CVSSMGWGAQETQYF
TRBJ2-5,TRBV11-1,NA,CASGSGLLSQETQYF
TRBJ1-2,TRBV18,TRBD1,CASSPYLQGGGGDHGYTF
TRBJ2-3,TRBV7-9,TRBD2,CASSPRLAGPQGDTQYF
TRBJ2-1,TRBV5-1,NA,CASSLAGSGRYNEQFF
TRBJ2-3,TRBV12-3/TRBV12-4,NA,CASRGGTGAGTDTQYF
TRBJ2-7,TRBV27,NA,CASSLKGGGYEQYF
TRBJ2-5,TRBV10-1,NA,CASSQGTYQETQYF
TRBJ2-4,TRBV20-1,NA,CSARPPVTKNIQYF
TRBJ2-7,TRBV7-2,NA,CASSSRGGGPYEQYF
TRBJ2-1,TRBV27,TRBD1,CATDGQGASSYNEQFF
NA,TRBV18,NA,CASSPPRGTQYF
TRBJ1-2,TRBV7-2,TRBD1,CASSLVQGVSYGDTF
TRBJ2-5,TRBV25-1,TRBD2,CASSESLAGGWETQYF
TRBJ2-3,TRBV10-3,NA,CAISGKLVGGTDTQYF